These 9 T cell receptor beta chains originate from one sample sequenced in a study of blood T cell repertoires in COVID-19. The method was immunoSEQ multiplex PCR; TCRdb's version includes in-frame clones alone and lacks a portion of them. The sample yields about 500,000 clones, 85% to 90% seen once. The sample taken for sequencing was peripheral blood. These receptors all stem from a woman between 45 and 60 years old with COVID-19, enrolled during active disease.

This rearrangement joins TRBV18 to TRBJ1-2; 8 positions agree with TRBD1. CDR1 and CDR2 (germline): KGHSH, LQKENI. The CDR3 runs 16 residues. Trimming cost V 2 bases and J 4 bases; bases outside gene matches: 9. CDR3 region: CASSPSSGGAGYGYTF. The CDR3 DNA reads as TGTGCCAGCTCACCATCATCAGGGGGCGCGGGCTATGGCTACACCTTC.

This clone occurred once. CDR3 sequence reads: CASSFIRGRVSPLHF. For the CDR3, the DNA is TGTGCCAGCAGTTTTATCAGGGGTCGGGTTTCACCCCTCCACTTT. The chain couples TRBV28 to TRBJ1-6, with D tentatively TRBD1 (6 bases). Looked up from germline, CDR1 is MDHEN and CDR2 is SYDVKM. Trimming shortened V by 3 bases and J by 9 bases, and 15 bases separated the two germline ends. The CDR3 runs to 15 residues.

This chain joins TRBV6-1 and TRBJ2-7; D may be TRBD1 (6 bases). The CDR3 consists of 17 residues. V lost 4 bases to trimming and J lost 6 bases, with 25 bases between them. The germline V gene encodes CDR1 MNHNS and CDR2 SASEGT. The CDR3 spells CASSGGFSGQGQGEQYF. Written as DNA, the CDR3 is TGTGCCAGCAGTGGGGGCTTTTCAGGGCAGGGGCAGGGCGAGCAGTACTTC.

The chain is built from TRBV19 and TRBJ1-5; maybe TRBD1 (6 bases). Germline CDR1 and CDR2: LNHDA and SQIVND (reference sequence). The CDR3 sequence is 13 residues long. V shed 6 bases and J shed 2 bases, with 8 bases lying between them. CDR3 sequence (DNA): TGTGCCAGTAGCTCAGGGGGCAATCAGCCCCAGCATTTT. It codes for CASSSGGNQPQHF.

The gene calls are TRBV19 and TRBJ1-2, with 10 positions matching TRBD1. Germline V gene data show CDR1 as LNHDA and CDR2 as SQIVND (reference sequence). The CDR3 runs 15 residues. J was trimmed by 4 bases and V by 5 bases; bases with no gene match: 7. In nucleotides, the CDR3 is TGTGCCAGTAGTCCCGGGACAGGGGTGCCCTATGGCTACACCTTC. This encodes CASSPGTGVPYGYTF.

This clone was recorded a few times. The gene calls are TRBV3-1 (or the pseudogene TRBV3-2) and TRBJ2-1, with 12 bases matching TRBD2. V lost 4 bases and J lost 9; bases outside the gene matches: 7. The CDR3 contains 15 residues. CDR1 is LGHDT and CDR2 is YNNKEL in the germline V gene (reference sequence). The CDR3: CASSPPSGGAFEQFF. The CDR3 nucleotides are TGTGCCAGCAGCCCTCCTAGCGGGGGGGCGTTTGAGCAGTTCTTC.

This clone has a single count. V and J are TRBV30 and TRBJ2-7, with TRBD1 as a possible D gene (6 bases). From germline, CDR1 is GTSNPN and CDR2 SVGIG (reference sequence). Between the trimmed V and J ends, which lost 0 bases and 4 bases, there was a span of 13 bases. This CDR3 has 14 amino acids. The CDR3 loop is CAWSVGGTGYEQYF. In DNA, the CDR3 is TGTGCCTGGAGTGTAGGGGGAACAGGATACGAGCAGTACTTC.

The chain joins TRBV18 to TRBJ1-1; D remains unclear. The V gene's germline CDR1 is KGHSH and CDR2 LQKENI. With 4 bases removed from V and 4 bases from J, the gap between germline ends came to 13 bases. The CDR3 runs 14 residues. CDR3 in amino acids: CASSLTSPGTEAFF. CDR3 bases: TGTGCCAGCTCACTCACCTCCCCGGGCACTGAAGCTTTCTTT.

The gene calls are TRBV6-5 and TRBJ1-1; D possibly corresponds to TRBD1 (5 bases). The V end was cut by 6 bases, the J end by 6 bases, with 17 bases between. CDR3 length: 14 residues. The germline V gene has CDR1 MNHEY and CDR2 SVGAGI. In nucleotides, the CDR3 is TGTGCCAGCAGGGTTGGGGGGGAGAGGGCTGAAGCTTTCTTT. Residues: CASRVGGERAEAFF.